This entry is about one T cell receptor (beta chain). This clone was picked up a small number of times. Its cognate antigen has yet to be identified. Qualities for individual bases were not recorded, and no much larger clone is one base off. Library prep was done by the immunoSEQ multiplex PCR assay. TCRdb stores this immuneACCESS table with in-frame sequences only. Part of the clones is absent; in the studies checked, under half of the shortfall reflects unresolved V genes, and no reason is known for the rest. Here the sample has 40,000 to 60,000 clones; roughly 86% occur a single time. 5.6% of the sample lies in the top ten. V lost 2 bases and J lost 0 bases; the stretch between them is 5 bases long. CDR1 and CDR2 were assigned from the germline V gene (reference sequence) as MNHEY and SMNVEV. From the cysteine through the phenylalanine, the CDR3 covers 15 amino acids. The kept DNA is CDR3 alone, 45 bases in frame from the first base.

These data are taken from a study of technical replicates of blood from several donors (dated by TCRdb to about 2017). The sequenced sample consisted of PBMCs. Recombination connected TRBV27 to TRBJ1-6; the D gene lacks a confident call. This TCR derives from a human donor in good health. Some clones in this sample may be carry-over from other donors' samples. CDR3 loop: CASSLESSYNSPLHF. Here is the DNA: TGTGCCAGCAGTTTAGAGAGCTCCTATAATTCACCCCTCCACTTT.